The 4 T cell receptor beta chains reported below all come from one sample, sequenced in a study of radiation and T cells in renal cell carcinoma (dated by TCRdb to about 2020). Library generation was performed with the immunoSEQ multiplex PCR assay. Entries here come from immuneACCESS through TCRdb and include only in-frame sequences with V and J called. Some clones fail to appear in such tables; in the studies checked, an unresolved V gene covers under half of the shortfall, and the cause of the remainder is unknown. Within this sample are approximately 120,000 clones, with around 83% of them counted one time only. The ten largest clonotypes hold under 4% of the sample. The time point label on this specimen signifies: baseline pretreatment blood. Read against the paper, the sample's treatment or condition label means: 15 Gy SBRT to primary tumor, nephrectomy 4 weeks later. Sequences were derived from blood, sampled from a patient whose treatment included radiotherapy and nephrectomy. Receptors were obtained from an older woman with renal cell carcinoma.

The chain links TRBV5-1 to TRBJ1-2; a possible D gene is TRBD1 (5 bases). The CDR3 loop spans 13 amino acids. The V end was cut by 0 bases, the J end by 4 bases, with 7 bases between. The germline V gene encodes CDR1 SGHRS and CDR2 YFSETQ. The CDR3 DNA follows: TGCGCCAGCAGCTTGGGACAGAGCTATGGCTACACCTTC. Translation: CASSLGQSYGYTF.

This clone has at least ten counts. The rearrangement joins TRBV7-6 to TRBJ1-2; D is undetermined. Germline loops: CDR1 SGHVS, CDR2 FNYEAQ. Trimming pared 5 bases from V and 4 bases from J, leaving 5 bases between. The CDR3 has 11 amino acids. The CDR3 region has the DNA TGTGCCAGCAGCGATCGCTATGGCTACACCTTC. Protein: CASSDRYGYTF.

The gene calls are TRBV4-1 and TRBJ1-6; TRBD1 might be the D (6 bases). Trimming took off 0 bases at V and 10 bases at J, with 10 bases between the two ends. Germline V gene sequence: CDR1 MGHRA, CDR2 YSYEKL. This CDR3 is built from 14 residues. CDR3 bases: TGCGCCAGCAGCCAAGAAGGGGGTAGATCACCCCTCCACTTT. It is translated as CASSQEGGRSPLHF.

This clone is a singleton in its sample. J is TRBJ1-2 and V is TRBV6-5, with a weak D call TRBD1 (5 bases). The V and J ends lost 4 bases and 5 bases respectively, with 14 bases between them. This CDR3 comprises 14 residues. CDR1 and CDR2 (germline): MNHEY, SVGAGI. The CDR3 DNA reads TGTGCCAGCAGTTCCCAGACCGGGGGGTATGGCTACACCTTC. Translating it yields CASSSQTGGYGYTF.